This entry features one T cell receptor beta chain sequence. Antigen unknown. In germline, CDR1 is SEHNR, CDR2 FQNEAQ (reference sequence). This CDR3 contains 15 residues. Trimming removed 8 bases from V and 2 bases from J; junction bases left unmatched: 10. The data stem from a study of siplizumab effects on memory and regulatory T cells. Study-wide results and limits: Fewer alloreactive sequences mapped to unstimulated CD4+ memory cells under siplizumab. Mean Treg-derived proportions of mappable alloreactive CD4+ clones were less than 75% for siplizumab and 25% to 30% for controls.

Sequenced by immunoSEQ multiplex PCR; TCRdb stores in-frame clones only, minus some. Among some 97,000 clones listed, 75% to 95% were seen once. The sample was CD4+ T cells sorted from blood. This clonotype was obtained from a human donor in good health. This sequence joins TRBV7-9 and TRBJ2-3, with 7 bases fitting TRBD1. CDR3 bases: TGTGCCAGCCAATCCCGGGACAGCCACACAGATACGCAGTATTTT. Protein product: CASQSRDSHTDTQYF.